These 13 T cell receptor beta chains came from one sample sequenced in a study of a mutant IDH1 vaccine in newly diagnosed glioma. Profiling relied on immunoSEQ multiplex PCR, and the TCRdb table lists in-frame clones only, not all of them. The data show 95,000 to 120,000 clones, with 75% to 90% seen just once and roughly 0.61% held by the top ten. The antigens for these receptors are not known. Time point reported: week 11, during vaccination. Doses comprised 300 ug of mutant IDH1 20-mer peptide each, plus topical imiquimod. The sequencing used PBMCs, collected from a glioma patient whose treatment included an IDH1 peptide vaccine. Receptors were obtained from a woman in her fifties or sixties with glioma.

CDR3 protein: CSAVRGSEKLFF. The CDR3 DNA reads TGCAGCGCCGTTCGGGGGTCTGAAAAACTGTTTTTT. This chain uses TRBV29-1 with TRBJ1-4, with D maybe TRBD1 (5 bases). CDR1 is SQVTM and CDR2 is ANQGSEA in the germline V gene. The V and J ends lost 7 bases and 7 bases respectively, with 13 bases between them. This CDR3 is 12 amino acids long.

V gene TRBV28 combines with J gene TRBJ1-2, with no clear D. Deletions cut 5 bases from V and 1 base from J, with 11 bases between. Germline values: CDR1 MDHEN, CDR2 SYDVKM. The CDR3 totals 14 residues. CDR3 residues: CASSLRALNYGYTF. Here the CDR3 DNA reads TGTGCCAGCAGTCTCCGCGCTCTTAACTATGGCTACACCTTC.

V usage is TRBV18 and J usage is TRBJ1-5; unclear D gene. Germline lookup yields CDR1 KGHSH and CDR2 LQKENI. V lost 4 bases to trimming and J lost 0 bases, with 4 bases between them. The CDR3 runs to 13 residues. The CDR3 DNA is TGTGCCAGCTCACGAGGTAGCAATCAGCCCCAGCATTTT. Protein sequence: CASSRGSNQPQHF.

This chain connects TRBV13 to TRBJ2-1, with D tentatively TRBD2 (5 bases). The CDR3 consists of 13 residues. Germline loops: CDR1 PRHDT, CDR2 FYEKMQ (reference sequence). Between the trimmed V and J ends, which lost 5 bases and 10 bases, there was a span of 15 bases. CDR3 sequence (DNA): TGTGCCAGCAGCCCCTTGGCTAGCTCCGAGCAGTTCTTC. This gives the protein CASSPLASSEQFF.

This chain connects TRBV7-9 to TRBJ1-2; 8 bases are shared with TRBD1. The CDR3 consists of 17 residues. The trim removed 5 bases at V and 8 bases at J, leaving 19 bases unmatched. In germline, CDR1 is SEHNR, CDR2 FQNEAQ (reference sequence). Here the CDR3 reads CASSPRQGRERSEGYTF. CDR3 DNA: TGTGCCAGCAGCCCCCGACAGGGGAGAGAAAGGAGTGAGGGCTACACCTTC.

The chain has TRBV6-6 and TRBJ1-2, with a weak D call TRBD1 (6 bases). The CDR3 has 14 residues. Per germline, CDR1 MNHNY and CDR2 SVGAGI (reference sequence). V gave up 6 bases and J gave up 7 bases, with 18 bases separating them. The CDR3 nucleotides read TGTGCCAGCAGCTCGGACAGCCGAGGTAGTGGCTACACCTTC. As protein: CASSSDSRGSGYTF.

This sequence joins TRBV28 and TRBJ2-1; the D gene could be TRBD1 or TRBD2 (5 bases each). The CDR3 sequence is 14 residues long. The V gene lost 3 bases and the J gene lost 2 bases, with 8 bases spanning the gap. Germline V lookup: CDR1 MDHEN, CDR2 SYDVKM. The CDR3 coding sequence is TGTGCCAGCAGTTTTGTGGGGGCCTACAATGAGCAGTTCTTC. Amino acids: CASSFVGAYNEQFF.

This chain joins TRBV7-9 and TRBJ1-2, with D tentatively TRBD1 (5 bases). Germline assignment: CDR1 SEHNR and CDR2 FQNEAQ (reference sequence). The CDR3 is 16 amino acids. Trimming stripped 2 bases from V and 6 bases from J, with 19 bases between. The CDR3 coding sequence is TGTGCCAGCAGCTTATCGCCCGCAGGGTATAGTGATGGCTACACCTTC. Translating it yields CASSLSPAGYSDGYTF.

This chain connects TRBV7-9 to TRBJ2-6; TRBD1 aligns across 8 bases. V lost 1 base to trimming and J lost 2 bases; unmatched junction nucleotides: 10. Looked up from germline, CDR1 is SEHNR and CDR2 is FQNEAQ (reference sequence). The CDR3 is 19 amino acids. CDR3 DNA sequence: TGTGCCAGCAGCTTAGGCCCGCCCGGGACAGGAACTGGGGCCAACGTCCTGACTTTC. Its translation: CASSLGPPGTGTGANVLTF.

As for this clone: One junction end does not reproduce the germline sequence, and a read error may be involved. The CDR3 sequence is CASRLGEAGELFF. The CDR3 region has the DNA TGCGCCAGCAGGTTGGGGGAAGCCGGGGAGCTGTTTTTT. The V call is TRBV5-1, the J call TRBJ2-2; perhaps D is TRBD1 or TRBD2 (5 bases each). The germline V gene has CDR1 SGHRS and CDR2 YFSETQ. CDR3 length: 13 residues. Using reference TRBV5-1 and TRBJ2-2 for the parts outside the CDR3, the full variable domain is KAGVTQTPRYLIKTRGQQVTLSCSPISGHRSVSWYQQTPGQGLQFLFEYFSETQRNKGNFPGRFSGRQFSNSRSEMNVSTLELGDSALYLCASRLGEAGELFFGEGSRLTVL.

The V gene is TRBV14, the J gene TRBJ2-4; no reliable D call. Germline loops: CDR1 SGHDN, CDR2 FVKESK. V was trimmed by 1 base and J by 8 bases, leaving 6 bases between them. The CDR3 is made up of 12 amino acids. CDR3 loop: CASSQGQDIQYF. CDR3 nucleotide sequence: TGTGCCAGCAGCCAAGGGCAGGACATTCAGTACTTC.

The chain links TRBV4-1 to TRBJ1-2; D is unclear. The CDR3 consists of 14 residues. V was pared by 6 bases and J by 0 bases, with 11 bases between. Germline V gene data show CDR1 as MGHRA and CDR2 as YSYEKL. The CDR3 DNA reads as TGCGCCAGCAGGGGCACCTTAGCTAACTATGGCTACACCTTC. Its protein product is CASRGTLANYGYTF.

The V and J genes are TRBV11-2 and TRBJ1-1; D possibly corresponds to TRBD1 (5 bases). The length of the CDR3 is 13 residues. CDR1 is SGHAT, CDR2 FQNNGV, per germline. V was pared by 5 bases and J by 1 base, with 8 bases between. CDR3 nucleotides: TGTGCCAGCAGCCGGGACCCGAACACTGAAGCTTTCTTT. Translated, it gives CASSRDPNTEAFF.